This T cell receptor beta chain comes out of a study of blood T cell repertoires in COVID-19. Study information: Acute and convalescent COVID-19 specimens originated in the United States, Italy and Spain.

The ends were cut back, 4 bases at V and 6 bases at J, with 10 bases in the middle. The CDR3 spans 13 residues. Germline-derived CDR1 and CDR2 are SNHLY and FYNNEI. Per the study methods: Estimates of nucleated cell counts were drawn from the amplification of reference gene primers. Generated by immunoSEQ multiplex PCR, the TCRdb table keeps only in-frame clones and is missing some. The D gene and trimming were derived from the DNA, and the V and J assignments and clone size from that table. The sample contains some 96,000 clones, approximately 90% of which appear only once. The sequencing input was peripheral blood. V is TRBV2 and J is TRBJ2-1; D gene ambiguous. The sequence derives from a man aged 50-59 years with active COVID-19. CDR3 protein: CASSVSSVNEQFF. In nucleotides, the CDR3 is TGTGCCAGCAGTGTTAGTTCGGTCAATGAGCAGTTCTTC.